Sequencing of this TCR beta chain was carried out in a study of T cells in Graves' hyperthyroidism and ophthalmopathy (dated by TCRdb to between 2018 and 2021). For context, the study as a whole: Peripheral blood was sampled at the time of initial diagnosis, prior to any treatment. The paper reports TCR Vbeta CDR3 sequencing of some 140 peripheral blood samples: 40 to 45 ophthalmopathy, 75 to 80 hyperthyroidism and around 17 progressor patients. In addition, the study compared T-cell repertoires in thyroid tissue and in blood from roughly 6 Graves' hyperthyroidism patients. After sampling, hyperthyroidism patients received methimazole starting at 30 mg daily, and ophthalmopathy patients received high-dose intravenous methylprednisolone. TCR V-J signatures able to tell the groups apart were searched for in a discovery cohort of 100 patients, of whom approximately 40 had Graves' ophthalmopathy and 55 to 65 had stable Graves' hyperthyroidism. The approximately 100 discovery patients were randomly divided into training and test sets at a 7:3 ratio. Prospective prediction of ophthalmopathy was tested in an independent validation cohort of about 19 hyperthyroidism patients and 17 patients who later progressed to ophthalmopathy.

The V end loses 3 bases and the J end loses 0 bases, and a stretch of 14 bases separates them. The CDR3 spans 17 residues, from the cysteine through the phenylalanine. Of the read, only the CDR3 DNA is kept; its 51 bases are in frame from base 1. The germline V gene provides CDR1 MGHRA and CDR2 YSYEKL. The paper as a whole reports these results and caveats: A 13 V-J signature model separated ophthalmopathy from stable hyperthyroidism, with roughly 88% sensitivity and 81.08% specificity in cross-validation and 80%/75% in testing. Most expanded thyroid clonotypes (frequency above 0.001) were also found in blood, which suggests that blood repertoires may mirror thyroid immune responses. In validation, progression to ophthalmopathy was predicted by the model with around 70% sensitivity and under 85% specificity, a median of 6.5 months before onset. No statistical method was used to set the sample size in advance, and investigators knew the group allocation.

Stable Graves' hyperthyroidism was defined as the absence of progression to ophthalmopathy over 18 months of follow-up. Hyperthyroidism patients were newly diagnosed, with disease duration under 2 months, and aged 18 to 65 years. Any patient with an uncontrolled infection, another autoimmune disease, pregnancy or lactation was excluded. Clinical symptoms, serum thyroxine and TRAb, thyroid ultrasound, and orbital computed tomography formed the basis for the diagnoses. PBMCs were separated from roughly 10 ml of fresh peripheral blood using Ficoll-Paque density gradient centrifugation. Trizol reagent was used to extract total RNA, and RNA quality was then checked on an Agilent 2100 Bioanalyzer. The TCR beta CDR3 regions were amplified from RNA transcripts. The TCR CDR3 was subjected to a first round of RT-PCR using the HTBI primer set and the Qiagen OneStep RT-PCR kit. Libraries were constructed in a second round of multiplex PCR, after which size selection and purification were carried out. The libraries were sequenced on an Illumina HiSeq2000 using paired-end 100 bp reads. Turning to the authors' computational methods: SOAPnuke was used to process the raw data, with reads discarded if the reads contained adapters or uncalled bases, had a mean Phred below 15, or lacked an exact constant-primer or identifier match. High-quality paired reads were merged using COPE v1.2.5, and each unique nucleotide sequence was defined as a clonotype. MiTCR v1.1 was used to align the clonotypes against IMGT TRBV, TRBD and TRBJ reference segments. Analysis was restricted to V-J combinations with a frequency above 0.0001, which covered roughly 99% of repertoires. A TCS score was defined as the ratio of F50 (clonal expansion) to E x V (chaos), with BLOSUM62-based TCRdist applied between CDR3 peptides within each V-J. Welch's t-statistics and random forest reduced 514 V-J features to 10 to 15, which were used in a naive Bayes classifier (R e1071). The public reads were run again by TCRdb, first through fastp at Q25 and then through MiXCR, and only productive beta chains were kept. One record per CDR3 amino acid sequence lists the most common genes and DNA. The V and J calls and clone size come from TCRdb's table, not from the authors' own analysis. The sample table lists hundreds of thousands of distinct CDR3 sequences, 14% of them with a count of one. The leading ten clones occupy about 9.4% of the sample.

Notes on this clonotype: The clone's antigen remains unknown. Base qualities are not provided; no much larger clone lies one nucleotide away.

Material: blood. The rearranged chain carries TRBV4-1 and TRBJ1-4; a weak D assignment points to TRBD1 (5 bases agree). The TCR was taken from a woman between 18 and 29 years old with Graves' hyperthyroidism. The CDR3 sequence is CASSHLDSFATNEKLFF. The DNA is TGCGCCAGCAGCCACCTCGACAGTTTTGCAACTAATGAAAAACTGTTTTTT.